The 8 T cell receptor beta chains below all came from one sample that was sequenced in a study of blood T cell repertoires in COVID-19. Assay: immunoSEQ multiplex PCR; the TCRdb copy retains only in-frame clones and omits some. The sample comprises just over 50,000 clones, under 90% of which are singletons, and approximately 14% rests with the top ten. The sample taken for sequencing was peripheral blood. Receptors originate from an older man with acute or convalescent COVID-19.

The rearrangement links TRBV23-1 to TRBJ1-2; unclear D gene. TRBV23-1 is annotated as an ORF whose role is uncertain. The CDR3 extends over 14 amino acids. Trimming pared 4 bases from V and 5 bases from J, leaving 14 bases between. CDR3 sequence reads: CASSPGRRAYGYTF. In nucleotides, the CDR3 is TGCGCCAGCAGTCCGGGAAGGAGAGCATATGGCTACACCTTC.

This chain uses TRBV7-9 with TRBJ2-1, with a possible D match to TRBD2 (6 bases). The CDR3 has 15 residues. CDR1 and CDR2 from the germline V gene are SEHNR and FQNEAQ (reference sequence). V was clipped by 1 base and J by 1 base, with 8 bases between them. CDR3 in amino acids: CASSLGLGSYNEQFF. CDR3 DNA: TGTGCCAGCAGCTTAGGACTAGGGTCCTACAATGAGCAGTTCTTC. Complete variable domain (other parts from reference TRBV7-9 and TRBJ2-1): DTGVSQNPRHKITKRGQNVTFRCDPISEHNRLYWYRQTLGQGPEFLTYFQNEAQLEKSRLLSDRFSAERPKGSFSTLEIQRTEQGDSAMYLCASSLGLGSYNEQFFGPGTRLTVL.

This clone was observed once. This rearrangement joins TRBV7-2 to TRBJ1-2; unclear D gene. Trimming cost V 1 base and J 3 bases, with 9 bases left between them. Looked up from germline, CDR1 is SGHTA and CDR2 is FQGNSA. The CDR3 sequence is 14 residues long. CDR3 loop: CASSLGSRYYGYTF. The DNA of the CDR3 is TGTGCCAGCAGCTTAGGTTCCAGGTACTATGGCTACACCTTC.

The chain combines TRBV6-5 with TRBJ1-1, with D hard to call. V was shortened by 8 bases and J by 1 base, with 14 bases between the two germline ends. CDR1 is MNHEY, CDR2 SVGAGI, per germline. There are 14 residues in the CDR3. The CDR3 DNA reads TGTGCCAGCGGAACCCGGGGAGCGAACACTGAAGCTTTCTTT. Its translation: CASGTRGANTEAFF.

The chain uses TRBV28 and TRBJ2-7; 9 bases map to TRBD1. This CDR3 region has 15 residues. V lost 7 bases to trimming and J lost 1 base; unmatched junction nucleotides: 8. The germline gives CDR1 MDHEN, CDR2 SYDVKM. The CDR3 spells CASMGPGQGSYEQYF. The CDR3 DNA reads TGTGCCAGCATGGGACCGGGACAGGGTTCCTACGAGCAGTACTTC.

The V and J genes are TRBV27 and TRBJ1-5; 8 nucleotides agree with TRBD1. This CDR3 spans 14 amino acids. The V segment lost 8 bases and the J segment 4 bases; nucleotides outside the gene matches: 7. CDR1 is MNHEY, CDR2 SMNVEV, per germline (reference sequence). CDR3 residues: CASHAQGVNQPQHF. In DNA, the CDR3 is TGTGCCAGCCATGCACAGGGGGTGAATCAGCCCCAGCATTTT.

The V gene is TRBV5-4, the J gene TRBJ2-4, with 8 bases identical to TRBD1. CDR3 length: 15 residues. J was trimmed by 4 bases and V by 4 bases; bases with no gene match: 7. Germline CDR1 reads SGHNT; CDR2 reads YYREEE (reference sequence). The CDR3 DNA sequence: TGTGCCAGCAGCCCCTCAGGGGGCCAAAAAAACATTCAGTACTTC. This gives the protein CASSPSGGQKNIQYF.

This chain links TRBV12-3 or TRBV12-4 with TRBJ2-3; the D is unclear. CDR3 length equals 12 residues. V dropped 7 bases and J dropped 6 bases, with 11 bases sitting between them. The CDR3 loop is CASTRSGDTQYF. The DNA for the CDR3 is TGTGCCAGCACCCGATCAGGCGATACGCAGTATTTT.